Listed below are T cell receptor beta chains from one sample, sequenced in a study of T cell repertoires in cytomegalovirus infection. TCRdb re-analysed the reads in MiXCR, keeping a single row per CDR3 protein. The sample holds more than 400,000 distinct CDR3 sequences, about 26% seen once. The specimen sequenced was PBMCs. All receptors derive from a human donor in good health (CMV status not recorded). Some clones in this sample may be carry-over from other donors' samples. CDR3s include the opening cysteine and the closing phenylalanine or tryptophan. The D gene is left open where the match is weak. Clone size appears in some rows only: once, few, many, or a class for an expanded clone.

TRBJ1-5,-,-,TRBV28,TGTGCCAGCAGTTTAAATGCAGGGAATGACAATCAGCCCCAGCATTTT,CASSLNAGNDNQPQHF
TRBJ1-1,TRBD1,once,TRBV10-3,TGTGCCACTTTATCGCAAGGACAGGGTGACGAAGCTTTCTTT,CATLSQGQGDEAFF
TRBJ2-1,-,-,TRBV6-2/TRBV6-3,TGTGCCAGCAGTTATGCCCTCGCCTACAATGAGCAGTTCTTC,CASSYALAYNEQFF
TRBJ1-3,-,-,TRBV30,TGTGCCTGGAGGCCTTGGAGCTCTGGAAACACCATATATTTT,CAWRPWSSGNTIYF
TRBJ2-5,TRBD2,-,TRBV7-2,TGTGCCAGCAGCGACGGGACTAGTGGAGAGACCCAGTACTTC,CASSDGTSGETQYF
TRBJ1-5,-,few,TRBV6-1,TGTGCCAGCAGTCCCCAATCGCATCAGCCCCAGCATTTT,CASSPQSHQPQHF
TRBJ2-5,-,-,TRBV28,TGTGCCAGCAGTGTCGCTTCTAAGGAGACCCAGTACTTC,CASSVASKETQYF
TRBJ1-2,-,-,TRBV6-6,TGTGCCAGCAGTTACCCGACTTTTGGCTACACCTTC,CASSYPTFGYTF
TRBJ2-3,TRBD2,-,TRBV6-2/TRBV6-3,TGTGCCAGCAGTTACGTGGCGGGAGAATCGGGCACAGATACGCAGTATTTT,CASSYVAGESGTDTQYF
TRBJ1-4,TRBD1,-,TRBV23-1,TGCGCCAGCAGTCGGGGACAGGGGCCGCGAGAAAAACTGTTTTTT,CASSRGQGPREKLFF
TRBJ1-1,-,few,TRBV14,TGTGCCAGCAGCCAAGTGGCAGGGAACACTGAAGCTTTCTTT,CASSQVAGNTEAFF
TRBJ1-1,TRBD1,many,TRBV7-2,TGTGCCAGCAGCTGGACAGGGGGCACTGAAGCTTTCTTT,CASSWTGGTEAFF
TRBJ2-3,-,few,TRBV12-3/TRBV12-4,TGTGCCAGCAGCCCTGGGACTTGGCTTAGGCAGTATTTT,CASSPGTWLRQYF